This TCR beta chain was captured in a study of cytomegalovirus exposure and HLA in healthy donors. Vbeta (60) and Jbeta (13) primers were used in the PCR. In the original analysis: As a later analysis found, there were 80 million to 90 million unique TCR beta chains, of which around 9.9 million were shared. Sequencing used immunoSEQ multiplex PCR; TCRdb keeps in-frame clones, though not all of them. That table supplies the V and J calls and clone size; D and trimming were determined from the DNA. The sample lists roughly 49,000 clones, 77% occurring once. The CDR3 sequence is 16 residues long. Per germline, CDR1 SGHAT and CDR2 FQNNGV. Deletions cut 1 base from V and 0 bases from J, with 10 bases between.

The V call is TRBV11-2, the J call TRBJ1-3; D might be TRBD1 (5 bases). Sequenced sample: PBMCs. This receptor was obtained from a woman in her thirties or forties in good health and CMV-seropositive. The CDR3 here is CASSLGGPRSGNTIYF. CDR3 in DNA: TGTGCCAGCAGCTTAGGGGGCCCCCGCTCTGGAAACACCATATATTTT.